This T cell receptor (beta chain) was recorded in a study of blood T cell repertoires in COVID-19. This CDR3 spans 14 amino acids. CDR1 is MNHEY and CDR2 is SVGAGI in the germline V gene. J gave up 6 bases and V 6 bases, and 8 bases lay outside the gene matches. The repertoire was sequenced with immunoSEQ multiplex PCR; TCRdb's copy has only in-frame clones and lacks some. Among over 120,000 clones listed, around 80% were seen once. This chain uses TRBV6-5 with TRBJ1-2; the match to TRBD1 covers 9 bases. This sequence originates from an older woman with acute or convalescent COVID-19. Material for sequencing was peripheral blood. CDR3 sequence reads: CASRGAQGADGYTF. The CDR3 bases are TGTGCCAGCAGGGGGGCACAGGGGGCCGATGGCTACACCTTC.